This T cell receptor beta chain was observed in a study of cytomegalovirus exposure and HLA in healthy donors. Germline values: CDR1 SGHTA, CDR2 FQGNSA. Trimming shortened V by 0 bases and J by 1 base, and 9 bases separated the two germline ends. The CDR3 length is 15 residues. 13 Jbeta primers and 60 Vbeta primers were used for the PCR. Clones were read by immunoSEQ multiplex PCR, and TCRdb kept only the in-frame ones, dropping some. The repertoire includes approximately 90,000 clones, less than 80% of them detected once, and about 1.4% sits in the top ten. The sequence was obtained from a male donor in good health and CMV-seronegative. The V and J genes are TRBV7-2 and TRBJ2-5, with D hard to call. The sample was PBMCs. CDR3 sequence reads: CASSLATAFQETQYF. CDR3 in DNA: TGTGCCAGCAGCTTAGCCACAGCATTCCAAGAGACCCAGTACTTC.